One and the same sample provided the 30 T cell receptor beta chains below, sequenced in a study of T cell responses to AZD1222 COVID-19 vaccine. Produced via immunoSEQ multiplex PCR; TCRdb's table is partial and in-frame only. The sample shows 100,000 to 150,000 clones, 88% of them seen only once. Material: peripheral blood, obtained on day 0 of AZD1222 vaccination. All receptors derive from an adult in good health.

The chain recombines TRBV9 with TRBJ2-3; D ambiguous. Per germline, CDR1 SGDLS and CDR2 YYNGEE. V was clipped by 4 bases and J by 6 bases, with 15 bases between them. This CDR3 region has 14 residues. The CDR3 DNA reads as TGTGCCAGCAGCCCCTATGGAGTGGGCGATACGCAGTATTTT. Encoded protein: CASSPYGVGDTQYF.

The V gene is TRBV9, the J gene TRBJ2-5, with TRBD2 matching 7 bases. The trim removed 0 bases at V and 5 bases at J, leaving 7 bases unmatched. The CDR3 consists of 15 residues. The germline CDR1 and CDR2 sequences are SGDLS and YYNGEE. The CDR3 DNA sequence: TGTGCCAGCAGCGTAGCTGCGGGAGTAGGTGAGACCCAGTACTTC. Its protein is CASSVAAGVGETQYF.

The table lists this clone with a count of one. This sequence joins TRBV28 and TRBJ1-3; D gene uncertain. Germline CDR1 MDHEN, CDR2 SYDVKM. V shed 3 bases and J shed 2 bases, with 11 bases lying between them. The CDR3 loop spans 15 amino acids. Here the CDR3 DNA reads TGTGCCAGCAGTTTTAGGCTGCCAGCTGGAAACACCATATATTTT. Its translation: CASSFRLPAGNTIYF. Filled out from reference TRBV28 and TRBJ1-3, the complete variable domain reads DVKVTQSSRYLVKRTGEKVFLECVQDMDHENMFWYRQDPGLGLRLIYFSYDVKMKEKGDIPEGYSVSREKKERFSLILESASTNQTSMYLCASSFRLPAGNTIYFGEGSWLTVV.

V and J are TRBV5-1 and TRBJ2-1; the D is unclear. This CDR3 comprises 11 residues. Germline values: CDR1 SGHRS, CDR2 YFSETQ. V lost 4 bases and J lost 7, with 6 bases in between. CDR3 sequence: CASSALNEQFF. In nucleotides, the CDR3 is TGCGCCAGCAGCGCACTAAATGAGCAGTTCTTC. Full variable domain (missing parts from reference TRBV5-1 and TRBJ2-1): KAGVTQTPRYLIKTRGQQVTLSCSPISGHRSVSWYQQTPGQGLQFLFEYFSETQRNKGNFPGRFSGRQFSNSRSEMNVSTLELGDSALYLCASSALNEQFFGPGTRLTVL.

The chain carries TRBV21-1 and TRBJ2-1; TRBD2, the table's D call, was not compared with the DNA. TRBV21-1 is annotated as a pseudogene. CDR3 length: 17 residues. CDR3 sequence reads: CAGGRGRASGRGHEQFF. The CDR3 DNA reads TGTGCCGGGGGGCGGGGAAGGGCTAGCGGCCGCGGGCATGAGCAGTTCTTC.

This rearrangement joins TRBV6-5 to TRBJ2-7; D is undetermined. The germline V gene has CDR1 MNHEY and CDR2 SVGAGI. V lost 7 bases, J lost 3 bases, and 7 bases lay in between. The CDR3 totals 11 residues. CDR3 protein: CASNCCYEQYF. The CDR3 coding sequence is TGTGCCAGCAATTGCTGCTACGAGCAGTACTTC.

The rearrangement joins TRBV28 to TRBJ1-5; TRBD1 aligns across 7 bases. The V gene end was trimmed by 5 bases and the J gene end by 6 bases; junction bases not matched to a gene: 13. Germline CDR1 MDHEN, CDR2 SYDVKM. CDR3 size: 16 residues. Here the CDR3 reads CASSPEEGAIVQPQHF. CDR3 coding DNA: TGTGCCAGCAGTCCGGAAGAGGGGGCAATCGTTCAGCCCCAGCATTTT.

V and J are TRBV5-4 and TRBJ1-1, with unresolved D. CDR3 size: 13 residues. The germline V and J ends were trimmed by 2 bases and 2 bases, with 7 bases remaining between them. The germline V gene has CDR1 SGHNT and CDR2 YYREEE (reference sequence). The CDR3 DNA follows: TGTGCCAGCAGCTTTACGGAAAACACTGAAGCTTTCTTT. Its protein is CASSFTENTEAFF.

CDR3 in amino acids: CASSPGTGGPTNEKLFF. The CDR3 DNA sequence: TGTGCCAGCAGCCCCGGGACAGGGGGCCCAACTAATGAAAAACTGTTTTTT. The chain couples TRBV7-9 to TRBJ1-4; 12 positions match TRBD1. V gave up 5 bases and J gave up 0 bases; unmatched junction bases: 4. The CDR3 consists of 17 residues. CDR1 and CDR2 (germline): SEHNR, FQNEAQ (reference sequence).

V usage is TRBV7-9 and J usage is TRBJ2-7, with D possibly matching TRBD2 (5 bases). The CDR3 length is 15 residues. The V end lost 5 bases, the J end lost 4 bases, and 18 bases lay between the germline ends. Germline CDR1 SEHNR, CDR2 FQNEAQ (reference sequence). This CDR3 reads CASSSRSRLTYEQYF. The CDR3, as DNA: TGTGCCAGCAGCAGTCGTTCGCGACTAACTTACGAGCAGTACTTC. Looking up the rest from reference TRBV7-9 and TRBJ2-7 gives the full variable domain: DTGVSQNPRHKITKRGQNVTFRCDPISEHNRLYWYRQTLGQGPEFLTYFQNEAQLEKSRLLSDRFSAERPKGSFSTLEIQRTEQGDSAMYLCASSSRSRLTYEQYFGPGTRLTVT.

The rearrangement links TRBV4-1 to TRBJ1-2, with D possibly TRBD1 on 6 matching bases. Germline CDR1 reads MGHRA; CDR2 reads YSYEKL. This CDR3 is built from 14 residues. The V end was cut by 0 bases, the J end by 4 bases, with 9 bases between. The CDR3 spells CASSQERGSYGYTF. The DNA for the CDR3 is TGCGCCAGCAGCCAAGAAAGGGGGAGCTATGGCTACACCTTC.

The V and J genes are TRBV9 and TRBJ2-2, with TRBD2 identical over 7 bases. Germline values: CDR1 SGDLS, CDR2 YYNGEE. The CDR3 totals 16 residues. V shed 0 bases, J shed 6 bases, and the junction held 8 bases outside the gene matches. The CDR3 coding sequence is TGTGCCAGCAGCGTAGCGAGCCAGGGAGGGGCCGGGGAGCTGTTTTTT. Protein product: CASSVASQGGAGELFF.

This chain links TRBV3-1 (or the pseudogene TRBV3-2) with TRBJ1-3; 8 bases line up with TRBD1. Germline CDR1 is LGHDT and CDR2 is YNNKEL (reference sequence). CDR3 length: 15 residues. Unmatched junction bases numbered 7, after V lost 4 bases and J lost 5 bases. The CDR3, as DNA: TGTGCCAGCAGCCTGGGACAGGAAAAAAGAAACACCATATATTTT. Amino acids: CASSLGQEKRNTIYF.

The chain is built from TRBV2 and TRBJ2-7; weak D call: TRBD2 (7 bases). The germline V gene encodes CDR1 SNHLY and CDR2 FYNNEI. The CDR3 covers 15 residues. Trimming pared 7 bases from V and 5 bases from J, leaving 21 bases between. The CDR3 here is CASTEEGGTVDEQYF. The CDR3 bases are TGTGCCAGCACCGAGGAGGGGGGGACTGTCGACGAGCAGTACTTC.

The rearrangement joins TRBV10-3 to TRBJ2-3; D not certain. Per the germline V gene, CDR1 is ENHRY and CDR2 is SYGVKD. Trimming took off 2 bases at V and 5 bases at J, with 5 bases between the two ends. This CDR3 comprises 12 residues. DNA for the CDR3: TGTGCCATCAGTGAGACGAGAGATACGCAGTATTTT. It codes for CAISETRDTQYF.

The V call is TRBV5-4, the J call TRBJ2-2, with D perhaps matching TRBD2 (5 bases). The V gene's germline CDR1 is SGHNT and CDR2 YYREEE (reference sequence). The CDR3 spans 12 residues. The V end lost 7 bases, the J end lost 4 bases, and 8 bases lay between the germline ends. The CDR3 coding sequence is TGTGCCAGCGCGGCGGGCACCGGGGAGCTGTTTTTT. This sequence encodes CASAAGTGELFF.

The chain is built from TRBV27 and TRBJ1-4; 7 bases are shared with TRBD1. Trimming took 5 bases from V and 4 from J; bases not matched to a gene: 4. There are 14 residues in the CDR3. In germline, CDR1 is MNHEY, CDR2 SMNVEV (reference sequence). CDR3 amino acids: CASSPGGINEKLFF. CDR3 DNA: TGTGCCAGCAGTCCAGGGGGGATTAATGAAAAACTGTTTTTT.

This clone was detected only a few times. The chain combines TRBV6-5 with TRBJ2-7; a weak D match, TRBD1 (6 bases). This CDR3 comprises 13 residues. V lost 6 bases to trimming and J lost 12 bases, with 21 bases between them. Per germline, CDR1 MNHEY and CDR2 SVGAGI. As DNA, the CDR3 is TGTGCCAGCAGCGCGGACAGTTACCTTCAGCGGTACTTC. Its translation is CASSADSYLQRYF.

The chain joins TRBV19 to TRBJ1-3, with a weak D call TRBD1 (5 bases). The CDR3 is made up of 13 amino acids. The V end was cut by 7 bases, the J end by 5 bases, with 12 bases between. Looked up from germline, CDR1 is LNHDA and CDR2 is SQIVND (reference sequence). The CDR3 region is CASIRDGRNTIYF. Here the CDR3 DNA reads TGTGCCAGTATCCGGGACGGGAGAAACACCATATATTTT.

The J gene is TRBJ1-5, the V gene TRBV2, with D unclear. With 4 bases removed from V and 0 bases from J, the gap between germline ends came to 13 bases. Germline-derived CDR1 and CDR2 are SNHLY and FYNNEI. This CDR3 has 16 amino acids. The chain's CDR3 is CASSGSETYSNQPQHF. As DNA, the CDR3 is TGTGCCAGCAGTGGGTCCGAGACCTATAGCAATCAGCCCCAGCATTTT.

The chain is built from TRBV27 and TRBJ2-3, with TRBD2 identical over 10 bases. V gave up 8 bases and J gave up 4 bases; unmatched junction bases: 12. CDR1 and CDR2 from the germline V gene are MNHEY and SMNVEV (reference sequence). This CDR3 is 16 amino acids long. The CDR3 DNA sequence: TGTGCCAGCTCTTCCCGGCTAGCGGGAGACCCAGATACGCAGTATTTT. Residues: CASSSRLAGDPDTQYF.

V gene TRBV19 combines with J gene TRBJ2-2; possibly TRBD2 for D (6 bases). In germline, CDR1 is LNHDA, CDR2 SQIVND (reference sequence). The V gene lost 7 bases and the J gene lost 0 bases, with 15 bases spanning the gap. This CDR3 is 16 amino acids long. CDR3 region: CASTRRAAANTGELFF. CDR3 DNA sequence: TGTGCCAGTACCAGGAGGGCCGCCGCGAACACCGGGGAGCTGTTTTTT.

The rearrangement uses TRBV20-1 and TRBJ1-5; a weak D match, TRBD1 (6 bases). CDR3 length: 16 residues. CDR1 and CDR2 (germline): DFQATT, SNEGSKA (reference sequence). The germline V and J ends were trimmed by 3 bases and 2 bases, with 17 bases remaining between them. CDR3 in amino acids: CSASEFPTGGNQPQHF. The CDR3 bases are TGCAGTGCTAGTGAATTTCCGACAGGCGGCAATCAGCCCCAGCATTTT.

This clone was detected only once. The rearrangement uses TRBV28 and TRBJ1-2; D perhaps matches TRBD1 (5 bases). Trimming took 2 bases from V and 1 from J, leaving 8 bases between them. Germline CDR1 MDHEN, CDR2 SYDVKM. The CDR3 has 14 residues. CDR3 sequence: CASSLQGVNYGYTF. In DNA form, the CDR3 reads TGTGCCAGCAGTTTACAGGGTGTTAACTATGGCTACACCTTC.

V gene TRBV12-3 or TRBV12-4 combines with J gene TRBJ2-2; D gene unclear. V was trimmed by 4 bases and J by 6 bases, leaving 6 bases between them. This CDR3 has 12 residues. CDR3 region: CASSYAPGELFF. CDR3 sequence (DNA): TGTGCCAGCAGTTACGCTCCCGGGGAGCTGTTTTTT.

The chain joins TRBV7-8 to TRBJ2-7, with TRBD2 matching over 7 bases. The CDR3 is 15 amino acids. Germline V gene lookup returns CDR1 SGHVS and CDR2 FQNEAQ. Trimming removed 1 base from V and 1 base from J; junction bases left unmatched: 4. The DNA for the CDR3 is TGTGCCAGCAGCTTAGGTGTTAGCGGGTCCTACGAGCAGTACTTC. The encoded protein is CASSLGVSGSYEQYF. Full variable domain (missing parts from reference TRBV7-8 and TRBJ2-7): GAGVSQSPRYKVAKRGQDVALRCDPISGHVSLFWYQQALGQGPEFLTYFQNEAQLDKSGLPSDRFFAERPEGSVSTLKIQRTQQEDSAVYLCASSLGVSGSYEQYFGPGTRLTVT.

The chain is built from TRBV29-1 and TRBJ2-3; possible D gene TRBD2, 5 bases. This CDR3 contains 14 residues. Germline lookup yields CDR1 SQVTM and CDR2 ANQGSEA. V lost 2 bases and J lost 2, with 11 bases in between. In nucleotides, the CDR3 is TGCAGCGTTGAAAGTCCGGGAAACACAGATACGCAGTATTTT. Translated, it gives CSVESPGNTDTQYF.

Only one count was recorded for this clone. The V gene is TRBV19, the J gene TRBJ1-1; maybe TRBD1 (6 bases). This CDR3 is built from 14 residues. Germline V gene lookup returns CDR1 LNHDA and CDR2 SQIVND (reference sequence). Trimming pared 1 base from V and 5 bases from J, leaving 11 bases between. CDR3 protein: CASSIGGAGTEAFF. DNA for the CDR3: TGTGCCAGTAGTATAGGGGGGGCCGGGACTGAAGCTTTCTTT.

V and J are TRBV5-8 and TRBJ1-1, with D uncertain. V was shortened by 2 bases and J by 6 bases, with 5 bases between the two germline ends. Germline V lookup: CDR1 SGHTS, CDR2 YDEGEE. This CDR3 comprises 11 residues. The CDR3 coding sequence is TGTGCCAGCAGCTTACAGTCTGAAGCTTTCTTT. This gives the protein CASSLQSEAFF.

This clone has more than one count but fewer than ten. The CDR3 protein is CASSTGPIPTGELFF. DNA for the CDR3: TGCGCCAGCAGCACTGGACCGATCCCGACGGGGGAGCTGTTTTTT. V gene TRBV5-1 combines with J gene TRBJ2-2; D not certain. Trimming pared 4 bases from V and 8 bases from J, leaving 18 bases between. The CDR3 is made up of 15 amino acids. Germline V gene data show CDR1 as SGHRS and CDR2 as YFSETQ. The full variable domain, completed using reference TRBV5-1 and TRBJ2-2, is KAGVTQTPRYLIKTRGQQVTLSCSPISGHRSVSWYQQTPGQGLQFLFEYFSETQRNKGNFPGRFSGRQFSNSRSEMNVSTLELGDSALYLCASSTGPIPTGELFFGEGSRLTVL.